This TCR beta chain was found in a study of blood T cells in healthy people across ages. General observations from the study: Older age went with lower TCR beta diversity per million T cells, in a roughly linear way.

The study isolated at least 6 million PBMCs from each sample. A second roughly 7 to 12 cycle PCR used barcoded and J-beta primers. Carrying 12 random nucleotides, a template-switch adaptor labeled each individual cDNA molecule. TCRdb fed the 5' RACE reads into MiXCR, producing one record per CDR3 protein. The sample comprises 1,300,000 or so distinct CDR3 sequences, approximately 59% of which are singletons, and approximately 7% rests with the top ten. Notes on this clonotype: Its antigen is currently unknown.

Germline CDR1 and CDR2: SNHLY and FYNNEI. V was clipped by 0 bases and J by 4 bases, with 3 bases between them. The CDR3 totals 12 residues. J is TRBJ1-2 and V is TRBV2; no clear D. What was sequenced was blood. The clonotype comes from a man between 18 and 29 years old in good health. CDR3 sequence reads: CASSEAGYGYTF. CDR3 in DNA: TGTGCCAGCAGTGAAGCGGGCTATGGCTACACCTTC.